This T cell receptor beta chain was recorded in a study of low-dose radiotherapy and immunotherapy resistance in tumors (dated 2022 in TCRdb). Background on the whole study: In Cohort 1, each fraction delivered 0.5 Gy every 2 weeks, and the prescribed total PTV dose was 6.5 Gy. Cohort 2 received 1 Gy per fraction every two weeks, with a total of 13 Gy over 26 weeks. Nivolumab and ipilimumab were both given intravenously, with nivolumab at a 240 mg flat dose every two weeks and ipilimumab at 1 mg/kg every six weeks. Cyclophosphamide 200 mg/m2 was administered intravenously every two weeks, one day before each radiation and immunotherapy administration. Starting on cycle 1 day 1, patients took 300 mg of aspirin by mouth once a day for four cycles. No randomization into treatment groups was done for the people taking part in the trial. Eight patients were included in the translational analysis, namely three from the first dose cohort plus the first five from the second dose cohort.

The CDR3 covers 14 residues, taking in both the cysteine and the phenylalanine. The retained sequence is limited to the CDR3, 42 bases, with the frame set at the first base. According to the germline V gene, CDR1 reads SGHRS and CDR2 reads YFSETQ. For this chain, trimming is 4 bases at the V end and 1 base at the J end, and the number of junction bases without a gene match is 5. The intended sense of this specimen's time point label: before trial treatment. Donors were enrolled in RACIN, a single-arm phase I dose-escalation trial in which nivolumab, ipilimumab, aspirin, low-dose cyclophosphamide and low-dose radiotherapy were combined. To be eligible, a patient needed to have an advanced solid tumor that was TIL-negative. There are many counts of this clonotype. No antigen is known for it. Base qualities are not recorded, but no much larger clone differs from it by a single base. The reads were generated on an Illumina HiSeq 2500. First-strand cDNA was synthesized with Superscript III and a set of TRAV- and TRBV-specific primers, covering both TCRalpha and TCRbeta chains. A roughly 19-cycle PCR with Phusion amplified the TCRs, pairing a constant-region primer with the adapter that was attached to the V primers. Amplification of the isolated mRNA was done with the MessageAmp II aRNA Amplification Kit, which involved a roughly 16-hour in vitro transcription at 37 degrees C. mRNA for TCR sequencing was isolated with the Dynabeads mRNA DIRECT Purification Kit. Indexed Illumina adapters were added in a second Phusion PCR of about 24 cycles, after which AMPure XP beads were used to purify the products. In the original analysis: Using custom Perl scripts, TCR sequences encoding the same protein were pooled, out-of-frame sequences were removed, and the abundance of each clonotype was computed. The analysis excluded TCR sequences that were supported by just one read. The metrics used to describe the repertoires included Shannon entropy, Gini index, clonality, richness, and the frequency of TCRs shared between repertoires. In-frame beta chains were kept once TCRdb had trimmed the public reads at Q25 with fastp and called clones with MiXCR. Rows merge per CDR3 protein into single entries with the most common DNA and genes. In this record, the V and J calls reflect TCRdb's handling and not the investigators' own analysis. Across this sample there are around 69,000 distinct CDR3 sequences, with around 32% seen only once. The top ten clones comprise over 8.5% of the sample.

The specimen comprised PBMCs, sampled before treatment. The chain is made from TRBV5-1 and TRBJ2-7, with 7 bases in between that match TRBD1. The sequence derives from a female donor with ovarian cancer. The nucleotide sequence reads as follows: TGCGCCAGCAGCGATGACAGGGAATCCTACGAGCAGTACTTC. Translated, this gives CASSDDRESYEQYF. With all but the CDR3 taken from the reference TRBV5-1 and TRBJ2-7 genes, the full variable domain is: KAGVTQTPRYLIKTRGQQVTLSCSPISGHRSVSWYQQTPGQGLQFLFEYFSETQRNKGNFPGRFSGRQFSNSRSEMNVSTLELGDSALYLCASSDDRESYEQYFGPGTRLTVT.